This T cell receptor (beta chain) was obtained from a study of T cell clones after liver transplantation. CDR1 is MGHRA, CDR2 YSYEKL, per germline. After removal of 1 base from V and 5 bases from J, the junction contained 9 bases not matched to a gene. CDR3 length: 16 amino acids. Clones were read by immunoSEQ multiplex PCR, and TCRdb kept only the in-frame ones, dropping some. This sample has around 80,000 clones; 80% to 85% occur once, and the top ten carry 0.45% to 0.55%. The sequence was obtained from a human patient who received a liver transplant. Some T cells may trace back to the graft donor. This material consisted of CD4+ T cells from blood, taken 45 to 46 months after liver transplant. V usage is TRBV4-1 and J usage is TRBJ2-3, with TRBD2 matching over 7 bases. The CDR3 region has the DNA TGCGCCAGCAGCCAAGGACTAGCCCTGCAGGGAGATACGCAGTATTTT. Amino acids: CASSQGLALQGDTQYF.